This TCR beta chain emerged from a study of cytomegalovirus exposure and HLA in healthy donors. Findings of the study overall: The sole available immune exposure information was CMV serostatus. Cytomegalovirus association was listed for under 200 TCR beta chains. Analysis was carried out at a later point, and it linked a missense DCLRE1C variant to TCR beta V- and J-gene trimming.

Primers included in the PCR were 60 Vbeta and 13 Jbeta primers. The method was immunoSEQ multiplex PCR; TCRdb's version includes in-frame clones alone and lacks a portion of them. The sample has about 110,000 clones, about three quarters seen once. Nominal health characterized the donors when sampled, though unrecorded immune exposures were likely. Comment on this clone: Its cognate antigen is unknown.

This sequence originates from a woman in her 50s in good health and CMV-seropositive. Specimen: PBMCs.

CDR3 amino acids: CASSDLLRKNIQYF. CDR3 coding DNA: TGTGCCAGCAGTGATTTACTACGCAAAAACATTCAGTACTTC. The J gene is TRBJ2-4, the V gene TRBV6-5; D is unresolved. The germline V gene has CDR1 MNHEY and CDR2 SVGAGI. This CDR3 comprises 14 residues. Trimming took off 5 bases at V and 3 bases at J, with 11 bases between the two ends.